The 28 T cell receptor beta chains presented below share a single source sample, sequenced in a study of response to subunit inactivated influenza vaccine (dated by TCRdb to 2017 to 2018). The library was produced with RT-PCR. Sequencing used an Illumina HiSeq 2500. TCRdb applied fastp at Q25 and MiXCR to the public reads, then kept only in-frame beta chains. A single entry per CDR3 protein holds the most common genes and DNA from its merged rows. This sample has roughly 650,000 distinct CDR3 sequences in its table, and more than 15% of those were observed once. Of the sample, roughly 10% is held by the ten largest clones. The input for sequencing was PBMCs from blood, taken 11 to 12 days after vaccination. The receptors stem from a man aged 50-59 years who received an inactivated influenza vaccine. Donor details come from another sample of the same person, matched by shared clones.

This clonotype was detected a few times. This rearrangement joins TRBV21-1 to TRBJ2-1; whether TRBD1, the table's D call, matches the DNA was not checked. TRBV21-1 is annotated as a pseudogene. This CDR3 region has 15 residues. As DNA, the CDR3 is TGTGCCAGCATTCCGGGACAGGGGGCCTACAATGAGCAGTTCTTC. The encoded protein is CASIPGQGAYNEQFF.

The chain employs TRBV20-1 and TRBJ2-3; no firm D call. V gave up 0 bases and J gave up 0 bases, with 22 bases separating them. Germline V CDR1 and CDR2: DFQATT, SNEGSKA (reference sequence). This CDR3 is 19 amino acids long. CDR3 protein: CSARDKWAAGASSTDTQYF. CDR3 sequence (DNA): TGCAGTGCTAGAGATAAGTGGGCGGCAGGCGCTTCTAGCACAGATACGCAGTATTTT.

This clonotype was seen more than once but under ten times. The chain is built from TRBV20-1 and TRBJ2-7, with 15 positions matching TRBD2. Germline V gene lookup returns CDR1 DFQATT and CDR2 SNEGSKA (reference sequence). J gave up 1 base and V 3 bases, and 13 bases lay outside the gene matches. CDR3 length equals 19 residues. The CDR3 here is CSARPIPGTSGRSSYEQYF. The DNA for the CDR3 is TGCAGTGCTAGGCCAATTCCCGGGACTAGCGGGAGGTCTTCCTACGAGCAGTACTTC.

V is TRBV4-3 and J is TRBJ2-1; D remains unclear. The germline gives CDR1 LGHNA, CDR2 YSLEER. The ends were cut back, 0 bases at V and 1 base at J, with 7 bases in the middle. The CDR3 loop spans 15 amino acids. CDR3 amino acids: CASSQDVTSYNEQFF. In nucleotides, the CDR3 is TGCGCCAGCAGCCAAGATGTGACGTCCTACAATGAGCAGTTCTTC.

This chain joins TRBV20-1 and TRBJ1-5; 11 bases are a match to TRBD1. V was clipped by 1 base and J by 2 bases; unmatched bases: 1. This CDR3 has 15 amino acids. Per the germline V gene, CDR1 is DFQATT and CDR2 is SNEGSKA (reference sequence). In DNA, the CDR3 is TGCAGTGCTAGAGCGGACAGGGGGCGCAATCAGCCCCAGCATTTT. It yields the protein CSARADRGRNQPQHF.

This clonotype was counted between two and nine times. The chain carries TRBV6-1 and TRBJ2-7; 7 nucleotides agree with TRBD2. V was pared by 6 bases and J by 1 base, with 21 bases of the junction left unmatched. The CDR3 runs 19 residues. The germline V gene encodes CDR1 MNHNS and CDR2 SASEGT. This chain's CDR3 is CASRPTSVGRTTTSYEQYF. The CDR3 DNA reads as TGTGCCAGCAGACCCACTAGCGTCGGACGCACGACTACTTCCTACGAGCAGTACTTC.

This clonotype was detected ten times or more. The V and J genes are TRBV29-1 and TRBJ1-4; the match to TRBD1 covers 8 bases. Germline CDR1 SQVTM, CDR2 ANQGSEA. Losses at the gene ends were 7 bases for V and 8 bases for J; bases not matched to a gene: 12. The CDR3 sequence is 14 residues long. CDR3 sequence: CSALPDREPEKLFF. CDR3 coding DNA: TGCAGCGCCCTCCCGGACAGGGAGCCCGAAAAACTGTTTTTT. The complete variable domain, with remaining parts taken from reference TRBV29-1 and TRBJ1-4, reads SAVISQKPSRDICQRGTSLTIQCQVDSQVTMMFWYRQQPGQSLTLIATANQGSEATYESGFVIDKFPISRPNLTFSTLTVSNMSPEDSSIYLCSALPDREPEKLFFGSGTQLSVL.

The chain carries TRBV6-2 or TRBV6-3 and TRBJ2-1, with 7 bases that match TRBD2. CDR1 is MNHEY, CDR2 SVGEGT, per germline. V shed 5 bases and J 7 bases; nucleotides not matched to a gene: 14. This CDR3 comprises 16 residues. CDR3 amino acids: CASSRPSGRGGNEQFF. Written as DNA, the CDR3 is TGTGCCAGCAGTCGACCTAGCGGCCGCGGTGGTAATGAGCAGTTCTTC.

The V gene is TRBV20-1, the J gene TRBJ2-7, with TRBD2 matching over 7 bases. With V trimmed by 7 bases and J by 4 bases, 19 bases remained unmatched. The CDR3 runs 16 residues. CDR1 is DFQATT, CDR2 SNEGSKA, per germline (reference sequence). CDR3 coding DNA: TGCAGTGTTTTCCTAGACCGGGACTACCGCCCGTACGAGCAGTACTTC. This translates into CSVFLDRDYRPYEQYF.

The table lists this clonotype with a few counts. The chain carries TRBV12-3 or TRBV12-4 and TRBJ2-5; 7 bases agree with TRBD2. The length of the CDR3 is 15 residues. J gave up 1 base and V 7 bases, and 9 bases lay outside the gene matches. The CDR3 bases are TGTGCCAGCACCTGGGGCGGGAGCAGCCAAGAGACCCAGTACTTC. Amino acids: CASTWGGSSQETQYF.

The chain joins TRBV5-1 to TRBJ2-1; tentative D call: TRBD2 (5 bases). Trimming stripped 0 bases from V and 8 bases from J, with 15 bases between. This CDR3 is built from 15 residues. Germline loops: CDR1 SGHRS, CDR2 YFSETQ. CDR3 residues: CASSLGNPGKDEQFF. The CDR3 DNA is TGCGCCAGCAGCTTGGGGAACCCGGGAAAGGATGAGCAGTTCTTC.

The chain has TRBV28 and TRBJ2-1; TRBD1 is a possible D gene (6 bases). Trimming shortened V by 7 bases and J by 0 bases, and 10 bases separated the two germline ends. CDR1 and CDR2 (germline): MDHEN, SYDVKM. The CDR3 is made up of 14 amino acids. CDR3 amino acids: CASIMDSSYNEQFF. CDR3 coding DNA: TGTGCCAGCATCATGGACAGCTCCTACAATGAGCAGTTCTTC.

This chain joins TRBV4-2 and TRBJ2-2; D remains unclear. V was shortened by 1 base and J by 4 bases, with 16 bases between the two germline ends. Germline assignment: CDR1 LGHNA and CDR2 YNFKEQ. The CDR3 has 17 residues. The CDR3 DNA is TGTGCCAGCAGCCAAGTGGTTAGGGTAGGCGGCACCGGGGAGCTGTTTTTT. This gives the protein CASSQVVRVGGTGELFF.

This clonotype was detected many times. The CDR3 is CASSQEALGLPYEQYF. CDR3 nucleotide sequence: TGTGCCAGCAGCCAAGAGGCCCTAGGTCTCCCCTACGAGCAGTACTTC. The J gene is TRBJ2-7, the V gene TRBV4-2, with no clear D. The germline CDR1 and CDR2 sequences are LGHNA and YNFKEQ. This CDR3 region has 16 residues. V dropped 0 bases and J dropped 2 bases, with 14 bases sitting between them.

The genes are TRBV7-9 and TRBJ1-2, with 10 bases fitting TRBD1. The germline CDR1 and CDR2 sequences are SEHNR and FQNEAQ (reference sequence). The CDR3 has 15 residues. Trimming at V came to 5 bases and at J to 3 bases, leaving 6 bases not matched to a gene. CDR3 in DNA: TGTGCCAGCAGCGAACCGGGACAGGGGCACTATGGCTACACCTTC. Translated: CASSEPGQGHYGYTF.

This clonotype occurred many times. The CDR3 nucleotides read TGTGCCAGCCGGGACACCGGCTCCTACGAGCAGTACTTC. This translates into CASRDTGSYEQYF. The chain couples TRBV12-3 or TRBV12-4 to TRBJ2-7; D is possibly TRBD1 (6 bases). V was shortened by 8 bases and J by 0 bases, with 11 bases between the two germline ends. The CDR3 sequence is 13 residues long.

This clonotype was detected ten times or more. CDR3 nucleotides: TGTGCCTGGATAGGCCCCCCTAGAAATGAGCAGTTCTTC. This sequence encodes CAWIGPPRNEQFF. This chain connects TRBV30 to TRBJ2-1, with D unclear. From germline, CDR1 is GTSNPN and CDR2 SVGIG (reference sequence). There are 13 residues in the CDR3. Trimming took 4 bases from V and 7 from J, leaving 14 bases between them. Combining the CDR3 with reference TRBV30 and TRBJ2-1 gives the whole variable domain SQTIHQWPATLVQPVGSPLSLECTVEGTSNPNLYWYRQAAGRGLQLLFYSVGIGQISSEVPQNLSASRPQDRQFILSSKKLLLSDSGFYLCAWIGPPRNEQFFGPGTRLTVL.

In this sample, this clonotype turned up many times. J is TRBJ2-2 and V is TRBV7-9; weak D call: TRBD2 (6 bases). CDR3 length equals 16 residues. The germline CDR1 and CDR2 sequences are SEHNR and FQNEAQ (reference sequence). V gave up 1 base and J gave up 0 bases, with 9 bases separating them. As DNA, the CDR3 is TGTGCCAGCAGCTTAGTCGGGGGAACGAACACCGGGGAGCTGTTTTTT. It yields the protein CASSLVGGTNTGELFF.

The V and J genes are TRBV28 and TRBJ2-5, with D unresolved. The CDR3 has 14 residues. Germline values: CDR1 MDHEN, CDR2 SYDVKM. V was clipped by 6 bases and J by 1 base, with 12 bases between them. CDR3: CASSRVPSQETQYF. The CDR3 nucleotides are TGTGCCAGCAGCCGTGTCCCGAGCCAAGAGACCCAGTACTTC.

V gene TRBV6-1 combines with J gene TRBJ1-2; 8 nucleotides match TRBD1. CDR1 and CDR2 from the germline V gene are MNHNS and SASEGT. V lost 5 bases to trimming and J lost 11 bases; unmatched junction nucleotides: 19. The CDR3 sequence is 16 residues long. CDR3 DNA: TGTGCCAGCAGTACACCGTCCCGGGACAGGAACGGGAGGTACACCTTC. This translates into CASSTPSRDRNGRYTF.

This clonotype was counted only a few times. The rearrangement joins TRBV18 to TRBJ1-1, with D possibly matching TRBD1 (5 bases). V was clipped by 1 base and J by 3 bases, with 12 bases between them. CDR1 KGHSH and CDR2 LQKENI come from the germline V gene. This CDR3 comprises 15 residues. The CDR3 loop reads CASSPRKGADTEAFF. In nucleotides, the CDR3 is TGTGCCAGCTCACCACGGAAAGGGGCAGACACTGAAGCTTTCTTT. The full variable domain, its missing parts supplied by reference TRBV18 and TRBJ1-1, is NAGVMQNPRHLVRRRGQEARLRCSPMKGHSHVYWYRQLPEEGLKFMVYLQKENIIDESGMPKERFSAEFPKEGPSILRIQQVVRGDSAAYFCASSPRKGADTEAFFGQGTRLTVV.

The gene calls are TRBV7-2 and TRBJ2-5, with TRBD2 identical over 11 bases. Germline values: CDR1 SGHTA, CDR2 FQGNSA. The CDR3 is 16 amino acids. The J segment lost 4 bases and the V segment lost 3 bases, leaving 7 bases of the junction unmatched. The CDR3 sequence is CASSLFTSGSGETQYF. Written as DNA, the CDR3 is TGTGCCAGCAGCTTGTTTACTAGCGGGAGCGGAGAGACCCAGTACTTC.

The chain employs TRBV18 and TRBJ2-1; 8 bases map to TRBD2. Germline V lookup: CDR1 KGHSH, CDR2 LQKENI. The CDR3 is made up of 17 amino acids. V gave up 0 bases and J gave up 7 bases; unmatched junction bases: 11. For the CDR3, the DNA is TGTGCCAGCTCACCACCCGGGAGGGCCTCTTTGACAAATGAGCAGTTCTTC. Amino acids: CASSPPGRASLTNEQFF.

A note on this clonotype: A much larger clonotype is one base distant, so this may be a read error. The chain uses TRBV7-2 and TRBJ2-3, with no clear D. Trimming stripped 6 bases from V and 2 bases from J, with 3 bases between. CDR3 size: 11 residues. In germline, CDR1 is SGHTA, CDR2 FQGNSA. The CDR3 region has the DNA TGTGCCAGCAGGCCCACAGATACGCAGTATTTT. Encoded protein: CASRPTDTQYF.

This clonotype has just a few counts. The gene calls are TRBV12-3 or TRBV12-4 and TRBJ1-1; a possible D gene is TRBD1 (5 bases). The CDR3 extends over 13 amino acids. Between the trimmed V and J ends, which lost 6 bases and 5 bases, there was a span of 13 bases. The CDR3 nucleotides read TGTGCCAGCAGCTACACACAGGCTACTGAAGCTTTCTTT. This translates into CASSYTQATEAFF.

This chain connects TRBV3-1 to TRBJ2-3; possibly TRBD1 or TRBD2 for D (5 bases each). Per the germline V gene, CDR1 is LGHDT and CDR2 is YNNKEL (reference sequence). The V and J ends lost 1 base and 5 bases respectively, with 10 bases between them. The CDR3 covers 14 residues. The chain's CDR3 is CASSQAGTGDTQYF. CDR3 DNA sequence: TGTGCCAGCAGCCAAGCCGGGACCGGAGATACGCAGTATTTT.

The chain carries TRBV5-1 and TRBJ1-2, with a tentative D call TRBD1 (5 bases). CDR1 and CDR2 from the germline V gene are SGHRS and YFSETQ. Trimming stripped 5 bases from V and 3 bases from J, with 14 bases between. This CDR3 comprises 14 residues. The CDR3 nucleotides are TGCGCCAGCAGGCGAGACAGTCCGTACTATGGCTACACCTTC. This sequence encodes CASRRDSPYYGYTF. Based on the CDR3 plus reference TRBV5-1 and TRBJ1-2, the full variable domain is KAGVTQTPRYLIKTRGQQVTLSCSPISGHRSVSWYQQTPGQGLQFLFEYFSETQRNKGNFPGRFSGRQFSNSRSEMNVSTLELGDSALYLCASRRDSPYYGYTFGSGTRLTVV.

This clonotype was observed a handful of times. V and J are TRBV10-3 and TRBJ2-5; D uncertain. The germline V gene has CDR1 ENHRY and CDR2 SYGVKD. This CDR3 comprises 14 residues. Trimming cost V 3 bases and J 1 base, with 9 bases left between them. CDR3 DNA: TGTGCCATCAGTGATGCCAGCGTCCAAGAGACCCAGTACTTC. Translation: CAISDASVQETQYF.